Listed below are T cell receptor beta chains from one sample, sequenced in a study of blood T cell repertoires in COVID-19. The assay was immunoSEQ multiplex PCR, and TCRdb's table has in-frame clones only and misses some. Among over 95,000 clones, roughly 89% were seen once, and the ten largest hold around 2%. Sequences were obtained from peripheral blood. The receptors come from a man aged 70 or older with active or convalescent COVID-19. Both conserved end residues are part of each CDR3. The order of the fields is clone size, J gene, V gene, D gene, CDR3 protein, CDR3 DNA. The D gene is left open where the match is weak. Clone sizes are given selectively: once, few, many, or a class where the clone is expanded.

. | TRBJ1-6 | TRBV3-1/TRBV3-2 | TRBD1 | CASSQGTGYNSPLHF | TGTGCCAGCAGTCAAGGGACAGGGTATAATTCACCCCTCCACTTT
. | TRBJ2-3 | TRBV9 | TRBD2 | CASSSRTSGGNTDTQYF | TGTGCCAGCAGCTCCCGGACTAGCGGGGGGAACACAGATACGCAGTATTTT
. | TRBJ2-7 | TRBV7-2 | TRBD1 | CASSLGPETGDLVF | TGTGCCAGCAGCTTAGGGCCCGAGACAGGGGACCTGGTCTTC
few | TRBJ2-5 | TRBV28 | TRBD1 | CASSRGQGETQYF | TGTGCCAGCAGCCGAGGACAGGGCGAGACCCAGTACTTC
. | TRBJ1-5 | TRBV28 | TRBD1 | CASSPRDRGMVWGNQPQHF | TGTGCCAGCAGTCCCCGGGACAGGGGAATGGTTTGGGGCAATCAGCCCCAGCATTTT
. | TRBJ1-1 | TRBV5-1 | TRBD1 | CASSPTAGTGETEAFF | TGCGCCAGCAGCCCTACAGCCGGGACAGGGGAGACTGAAGCTTTCTTT
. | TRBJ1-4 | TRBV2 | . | CASSVFSYEKLFF | TGTGCCAGCAGTGTTTTCAGTTACGAAAAACTGTTTTTT
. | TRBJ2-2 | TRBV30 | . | CAGSANTGELFF | TGTGCCGGCTCAGCGAACACCGGGGAGCTGTTTTTT
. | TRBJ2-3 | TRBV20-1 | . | CSASKVQGPTDTQYF | TGCAGTGCTAGTAAGGTTCAGGGTCCCACAGATACGCAGTATTTT
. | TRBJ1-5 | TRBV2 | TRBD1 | CASSGQGTSNQPQHF | TGTGCCAGCAGTGGACAGGGGACTAGCAATCAGCCCCAGCATTTT
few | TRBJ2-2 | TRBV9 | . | CASSVVDGSTGELFF | TGTGCCAGCAGCGTAGTCGACGGGAGCACCGGGGAGCTGTTTTTT
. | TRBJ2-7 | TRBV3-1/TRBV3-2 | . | CASSLKGISYEQYF | TGTGCCAGCAGCCTTAAGGGGATTAGCTACGAGCAGTACTTC
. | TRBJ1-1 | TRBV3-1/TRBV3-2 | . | CASSQAGIMNTEAFF | TGTGCCAGCAGCCAAGCAGGCATCATGAACACTGAAGCTTTCTTT
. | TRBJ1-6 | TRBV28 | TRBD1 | CASSLAGGVNSPLHF | TGTGCCAGCAGTTTAGCAGGGGGCGTAAATTCACCCCTCCACTTT
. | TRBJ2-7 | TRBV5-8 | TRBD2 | CASSRGPSGVYEQYF | TGTGCCAGCAGCCGTGGTCCTAGCGGGGTCTACGAGCAGTACTTC
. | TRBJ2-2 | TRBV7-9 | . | CASSFSAGELFF | TGTGCCAGCAGCTTTTCCGCCGGGGAGCTGTTTTTT
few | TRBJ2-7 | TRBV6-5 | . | CASSTWESEQYF | TGTGCCAGCTCGACGTGGGAGTCCGAGCAGTACTTC